A single sample gave rise to the 20 T cell receptor beta chains below, sequenced in a study of cytomegalovirus exposure and HLA in healthy donors. Sequencing was performed with immunoSEQ multiplex PCR; in TCRdb, only in-frame clones are kept and a portion is missing. The sample contains approximately 160,000 clones, about 86% of which appear only once. Input material: PBMCs. These receptors came from a woman younger than 45 in good health and CMV-seronegative.

This clone was counted a few times. The chain combines TRBV2 with TRBJ2-1; a weak D match, TRBD2 (6 bases). CDR3 length equals 14 residues. Trimming left V 5 bases short and J 15 bases short, with 23 bases between. Per the germline V gene, CDR1 is SNHLY and CDR2 is FYNNEI. For the CDR3, the DNA is TGTGCCAGCAGTCGGGACCTGACTAGTAGGTCTCCGTTCTTC. Translated: CASSRDLTSRSPFF.

To note about this clone: The junction does not match germline at one end; this may be a read error. The chain links TRBV7-7 to TRBJ2-5; 8 positions agree with TRBD2. CDR1 is SSHAT and CDR2 is FNYEAQ in the germline V gene (reference sequence). The CDR3 loop spans 19 amino acids. The CDR3 protein is CASSLAMGGGGTLRETQYF. The CDR3 region has the DNA TGTGCTAGCAGCTTAGCGATGGGGGGCGGGGGGACCCTCCGGGAGACCCAGTACTTC. Drawing the rest from reference TRBV7-7 and TRBJ2-5, the complete variable domain is GAGVSQSPRYKVTKRGQDVTLRCDPISSHATLYWYQQALGQGPEFLTYFNYEAQPDKSGLPSDRFSAERPEGSISTLTIQRTEQRDSAMYRCASSLAMGGGGTLRETQYFGPGTRLLVL.

The chain carries TRBV5-6 and TRBJ1-5; D gene uncertain. CDR3 length equals 13 residues. Per the germline V gene, CDR1 is SGHDT and CDR2 is YYEEEE. V dropped 4 bases and J dropped 6 bases, with 11 bases sitting between them. The CDR3 region has the DNA TGTGCCAGCAGCGCCAGCCCCGGTCAGCCCCAGCATTTT. Protein sequence: CASSASPGQPQHF.

The rearrangement uses TRBV9 and TRBJ1-1, with unresolved D. Looked up from germline, CDR1 is SGDLS and CDR2 is YYNGEE. This CDR3 region has 14 residues. The V and J ends lost 3 bases and 4 bases respectively, with 13 bases between them. The CDR3 DNA is TGTGCCAGCAGCGGCGCCTGGCGGGGCACTGAAGCTTTCTTT. This encodes CASSGAWRGTEAFF.

The J gene is TRBJ1-1, the V gene TRBV5-4, with D possibly matching TRBD1 (5 bases). Deletions cut 4 bases from V and 6 bases from J, with 10 bases between. Germline lookup yields CDR1 SGHNT and CDR2 YYREEE (reference sequence). The CDR3 consists of 12 residues. The CDR3 DNA is TGTGCCAGCAGCCTGGGCAGGGCTGAAGCTTTCTTT. This translates into CASSLGRAEAFF.

V is TRBV7-9 and J is TRBJ1-1; D is ambiguous. V lost 4 bases, J lost 1 base, and 7 bases lay in between. Germline CDR1 and CDR2: SEHNR and FQNEAQ (reference sequence). The CDR3 covers 13 residues. In DNA form, the CDR3 reads TGTGCCAGCAGCTCGATTACGAACACTGAAGCTTTCTTT. It yields the protein CASSSITNTEAFF.

This CDR3 is CASRLDSYNEQFF. The CDR3 DNA is TGTGCCAGCCGGTTGGACTCCTACAATGAGCAGTTCTTC. V gene TRBV27 combines with J gene TRBJ2-1; no firm D call. Germline loops: CDR1 MNHEY, CDR2 SMNVEV (reference sequence). The CDR3 has 13 amino acids. Trimming left V 8 bases short and J 0 bases short, with 8 bases between.

J is TRBJ2-3 and V is TRBV5-1, with D perhaps TRBD1 (5 bases). Trimming stripped 8 bases from V and 4 bases from J, with 20 bases between. Germline-derived CDR1 and CDR2 are SGHRS and YFSETQ. CDR3 length: 15 residues. For the CDR3, the DNA is TGCGCCAGTTCTGCGCAGGGCAATTCGGCAGATACGCAGTATTTT. Protein product: CASSAQGNSADTQYF.

A single count supports this clone. CDR3 sequence (DNA): TGTGCCAGCAGCGTTGCTAGCGGGTCCTACGAGCAGTACTTC. Amino acids: CASSVASGSYEQYF. This rearrangement joins TRBV7-3 to TRBJ2-7; 8 bases agree with TRBD2. The CDR3 loop spans 14 amino acids. V lost 5 bases and J lost 1; bases outside the gene matches: 4. From germline, CDR1 is SGHTA and CDR2 FQGTGA.

This chain joins TRBV5-6 and TRBJ2-7; 8 nucleotides align to TRBD1. The J segment lost 6 bases and the V segment lost 0 bases, leaving 5 bases of the junction unmatched. The length of the CDR3 is 14 residues. Germline lookup yields CDR1 SGHDT and CDR2 YYEEEE. DNA of the CDR3: TGTGCCAGCAGCTTGGGCAGGGGGCCCCTCGAGCAGTACTTC. As protein: CASSLGRGPLEQYF.

The V gene is TRBV27, the J gene TRBJ1-3; D might be TRBD1 (6 bases). In germline, CDR1 is MNHEY, CDR2 SMNVEV (reference sequence). The germline V and J ends were trimmed by 6 bases and 3 bases, with 12 bases remaining between them. The CDR3 consists of 14 residues. The CDR3 reads CASSGDNSGNTIYF. The CDR3 DNA is TGTGCCAGCAGCGGGGACAACAGTGGAAACACCATATATTTT.

The V and J genes are TRBV9 and TRBJ2-7, with D unclear. Germline-derived CDR1 and CDR2 are SGDLS and YYNGEE. This CDR3 has 14 amino acids. The ends were cut back, 2 bases at V and 0 bases at J, with 9 bases in the middle. Here the CDR3 reads CASSVSSTSYEQYF. The CDR3 bases are TGTGCCAGCAGCGTTTCTTCAACCTCCTACGAGCAGTACTTC.

The rearrangement uses TRBV7-3 and TRBJ2-1; the D gene is possibly TRBD2 (5 bases). The V end lost 5 bases, the J end lost 8 bases, and 13 bases lay between the germline ends. The CDR3 has 13 residues. Per germline, CDR1 SGHTA and CDR2 FQGTGA. The DNA of the CDR3 is TGTGCCAGCAGCCCCCCGGGTAGCGATGAGCAGTTCTTC. It encodes CASSPPGSDEQFF. The full variable domain, with the rest looked up from reference TRBV7-3 and TRBJ2-1, is GAGVSQTPSNKVTEKGKYVELRCDPISGHTALYWYRQSLGQGPEFLIYFQGTGAADDSGLPNDRFFAVRPEGSVSTLKIQRTERGDSAVYLCASSPPGSDEQFFGPGTRLTVL.

This rearrangement joins TRBV7-9 to TRBJ2-7; 8 bases match TRBD1. CDR1 SEHNR and CDR2 FQNEAQ come from the germline V gene (reference sequence). The CDR3 is 15 residues long. V dropped 7 bases and J dropped 2; count of bases not matched to a gene: 10. The CDR3 DNA is TGTGCCAGCAACAAACAGGGGGGTAATACCTACGAGCAGTACTTC. As protein: CASNKQGGNTYEQYF.

The count of this clone is one. The chain recombines TRBV7-9 with TRBJ2-1; D gene uncertain. Germline V CDR1 and CDR2: SEHNR, FQNEAQ (reference sequence). Trimming took off 5 bases at V and 0 bases at J, with 20 bases between the two ends. This CDR3 is 18 amino acids long. In nucleotides, the CDR3 is TGTGCCAGCAGCAACCCTCGAGAGTCAGAGAGCTCCTACAATGAGCAGTTCTTC. It encodes CASSNPRESESSYNEQFF.

The chain employs TRBV6-1 and TRBJ1-5; 7 bases line up with TRBD1. Germline CDR1 and CDR2: MNHNS and SASEGT. V shed 4 bases, J shed 4 bases, and the junction held 16 bases outside the gene matches. The CDR3 sequence is 18 residues long. The CDR3 DNA is TGTGCCAGCAGTGGATACAAGGGGACAGCACGGGGAAATCAGCCCCAGCATTTT. It is translated as CASSGYKGTARGNQPQHF.

V and J are TRBV4-3 and TRBJ2-1; D gene uncertain. The germline gives CDR1 LGHNA, CDR2 YSLEER. There are 13 residues in the CDR3. Trimming took 0 bases from V and 10 from J, leaving 10 bases between them. In nucleotides, the CDR3 is TGCGCCAGCAGCCAAGAGAGAACCACCGAGCAGTTCTTC. It is translated as CASSQERTTEQFF.

The table lists this clone with a count of one. V usage is TRBV18 and J usage is TRBJ2-1; TRBD1 agrees at 9 bases. V was pared by 3 bases and J by 7 bases, with 7 bases of the junction left unmatched. Germline V lookup: CDR1 KGHSH, CDR2 LQKENI. The CDR3 runs to 15 residues. The CDR3 sequence is CASSPFRDRENEQFF. CDR3 DNA sequence: TGTGCCAGCTCACCTTTCCGGGACAGGGAGAATGAGCAGTTCTTC.

The chain joins TRBV2 to TRBJ1-1; D call uncertain. V lost 3 bases, J lost 13 bases, and 15 bases lay in between. In germline, CDR1 is SNHLY, CDR2 FYNNEI. CDR3 length: 12 residues. The chain's CDR3 is CASSDSRIEGFF. The CDR3 bases are TGTGCCAGCAGTGATTCCCGGATTGAGGGTTTCTTT.

The chain couples TRBV19 to TRBJ2-7, with D perhaps TRBD1 (6 bases). This CDR3 has 14 residues. V was shortened by 6 bases and J by 0 bases, with 12 bases between the two germline ends. The V gene's germline CDR1 is LNHDA and CDR2 SQIVND (reference sequence). DNA of the CDR3: TGTGCCAGTAGCATAAAGGACAGCTCCTACGAGCAGTACTTC. This sequence encodes CASSIKDSSYEQYF.